This TCR beta chain was identified during a study of T cells in Graves' hyperthyroidism and ophthalmopathy. RNA transcripts were the template for amplifying TCR beta CDR3 regions. HTBI primers were the set used in a first-round RT-PCR of the TCR CDR3. TCRdb used MiXCR to reprocess the multiplex PCR reads, holding one entry per CDR3 protein. The sample consists of about 590,000 distinct CDR3 sequences, 12% to 15% of them appearing once. CDR1 and CDR2 (germline): SGHRS, YFSETQ. Trimming cost V 5 bases and J 5 bases, with 13 bases left between them. There are 13 residues in the CDR3. This clonotype has ten or more counts.

The source material was blood. The source of this sequence is a woman under 30 with Graves' ophthalmopathy. The chain combines TRBV5-1 with TRBJ1-1, with D maybe TRBD1 (5 bases). DNA for the CDR3: TGCGCCAGCAGAAGTCAGGGCGAAACTGAAGCTTTCTTT. It is translated as CASRSQGETEAFF.